One and the same sample provided the 16 T cell receptor beta chains below, sequenced in a study of a mutant IDH1 vaccine in newly diagnosed glioma. Measured with immunoSEQ multiplex PCR; TCRdb has only the in-frame clones, and not every one. In the table there are some 130,000 clones, about 80% of which are singletons. No antigens are known for them. Described time point: week 11, during vaccination. Vaccination used 300 ug of mutant IDH1 20-mer peptide per dose, with topical imiquimod. The sequencing used PBMCs, collected from a glioma patient whose treatment included an IDH1 peptide vaccine. The receptors derive from a man between 35 and 55 years old with glioma.

The chain uses TRBV7-2 and TRBJ2-3; D remains ambiguous. The ends were cut back, 5 bases at V and 0 bases at J, with 3 bases in the middle. The CDR3 contains 12 residues. The germline V gene encodes CDR1 SGHTA and CDR2 FQGNSA. The CDR3 sequence is CASSASTDTQYF. As DNA, the CDR3 is TGTGCCAGCAGCGCGAGCACAGATACGCAGTATTTT.

This chain uses TRBV29-1 with TRBJ2-3; 9 bases are shared with TRBD2. This CDR3 is 15 amino acids long. The germline gives CDR1 SQVTM, CDR2 ANQGSEA. Losses at the gene ends were 5 bases for V and 1 base for J; bases not matched to a gene: 7. CDR3 DNA sequence: TGCAGCGTTTTAGCCTTAGCGGGGGGCACAGATACGCAGTATTTT. Protein product: CSVLALAGGTDTQYF.

The chain links TRBV21-1 to TRBJ1-5; the table's TRBD1 call for D was not verified on the DNA. TRBV21-1 has pseudogene status. This CDR3 has 15 residues. The CDR3 loop reads CASSKEDTSNQPQHF. The CDR3 DNA is TGTGCCAGCAGCAAAGAGGACACTAGCAATCAGCCCCAGCATTTT.

The chain has TRBV5-4 and TRBJ2-3, with D unresolved. Germline CDR1 reads SGHNT; CDR2 reads YYREEE (reference sequence). This CDR3 has 13 residues. V lost 1 base and J 2 bases, leaving 5 bases between the germline ends. This CDR3 reads CASSLPPTDTQYF. The CDR3 coding sequence is TGTGCCAGCAGCTTGCCGCCCACAGATACGCAGTATTTT. Full variable domain (remainder filled in from reference TRBV5-4 and TRBJ2-3): ETGVTQSPTHLIKTRGQQVTLRCSSQSGHNTVSWYQQALGQGPQFIFQYYREEENGRGNFPPRFSGLQFPNYSSELNVNALELDDSALYLCASSLPPTDTQYFGPGTRLTVL.

The chain joins TRBV7-2 to TRBJ1-5; D remains ambiguous. This CDR3 region has 13 residues. V was trimmed by 1 base and J by 4 bases, leaving 5 bases between them. Germline V gives CDR1 SGHTA, CDR2 FQGNSA. The CDR3 bases are TGTGCCAGCAGCTTAGGGGTAAATCAGCCCCAGCATTTT. This encodes CASSLGVNQPQHF.

The chain uses TRBV10-1 and TRBJ2-3; D may be TRBD2 (5 bases). The CDR3 totals 14 residues. V lost 3 bases to trimming and J lost 3 bases, with 10 bases between them. Germline loops: CDR1 WNHNN, CDR2 SYGVQD (reference sequence). Written as DNA, the CDR3 is TGCGCCAGCAGTGAAAAGCGGTTTACAGATACGCAGTATTTT. As protein: CASSEKRFTDTQYF.

The V gene is TRBV2, the J gene TRBJ2-3, with TRBD2 as a possible D gene (5 bases). The ends were cut back, 9 bases at V and 2 bases at J, with 18 bases in the middle. There are 15 residues in the CDR3. The germline CDR1 and CDR2 sequences are SNHLY and FYNNEI. Here the CDR3 reads CASKPGRPSTDTQYF. The CDR3, as DNA: TGTGCCAGTAAGCCTGGGAGACCTTCCACAGATACGCAGTATTTT.

This chain joins TRBV9 and TRBJ2-3; D is unclear. The CDR3 runs 16 residues. The V and J ends lost 3 bases and 0 bases respectively, with 14 bases between them. CDR1 is SGDLS, CDR2 YYNGEE, per germline. The CDR3 nucleotides read TGTGCCAGCAGCGGGGCGGAGCACCCTAGCACAGATACGCAGTATTTT. Its translation is CASSGAEHPSTDTQYF.

The chain has TRBV28 and TRBJ2-7; TRBD1 agrees at 7 bases. This CDR3 comprises 15 residues. From germline, CDR1 is MDHEN and CDR2 SYDVKM. The V gene end was trimmed by 3 bases and the J gene end by 2 bases; junction bases not matched to a gene: 7. This CDR3 reads CASSFGTVRAYEQYF. The CDR3 region has the DNA TGTGCCAGCAGTTTTGGGACAGTTAGGGCCTACGAGCAGTACTTC.

This clone showed up just a few times. In DNA, the CDR3 is TGTGCCAGCAGCTCCTTAGCGGGGGAGGTGTACGAGCAGTACTTC. It encodes CASSSLAGEVYEQYF. This sequence joins TRBV11-2 and TRBJ2-7; 9 bases align to TRBD2. The CDR3 covers 15 residues. Per the germline V gene, CDR1 is SGHAT and CDR2 is FQNNGV. With 4 bases clipped from V and 4 bases from J, the junction kept 8 bases outside the gene matches.

This chain uses TRBV11-2 with TRBJ2-7; the match to TRBD2 covers 10 bases. Germline CDR1 reads SGHAT; CDR2 reads FQNNGV. The length of the CDR3 is 16 residues. Trimming took 5 bases from V and 2 from J; bases not matched to a gene: 9. CDR3 in amino acids: CASSPRTSGDTYEQYF. In DNA, the CDR3 is TGTGCCAGCAGCCCCCGGACTAGCGGAGACACCTACGAGCAGTACTTC.

This chain connects TRBV7-2 to TRBJ2-1, with D possibly matching TRBD2 (6 bases). Trimming took off 5 bases at V and 0 bases at J, with 23 bases between the two ends. CDR3 length: 19 amino acids. Per the germline V gene, CDR1 is SGHTA and CDR2 is FQGNSA. The CDR3 is CASSRVPGGFGYSYNEQFF. CDR3 nucleotides: TGTGCCAGCAGCAGAGTCCCCGGGGGTTTTGGGTACTCCTACAATGAGCAGTTCTTC.

The gene calls are TRBV7-2 and TRBJ2-2; D is possibly TRBD1 (6 bases). V was trimmed by 5 bases and J by 7 bases, leaving 14 bases between them. Germline loops: CDR1 SGHTA, CDR2 FQGNSA. This CDR3 is 14 amino acids long. The CDR3 coding sequence is TGTGCCAGCAGCCCCTCACAGGGTGTCGGGGAGCTGTTTTTT. Its protein product is CASSPSQGVGELFF.

The V gene is TRBV9, the J gene TRBJ2-5; D is uncertain. The CDR3 extends over 14 amino acids. CDR1 is SGDLS, CDR2 YYNGEE, per germline. The V gene lost 3 bases and the J gene lost 5 bases, with 14 bases spanning the gap. The CDR3 DNA sequence: TGTGCCAGCAGCGAAAGTGCGACCGGTGAGACCCAGTACTTC. Translating it yields CASSESATGETQYF.

The V call is TRBV25-1, the J call TRBJ2-3; no reliable D call. Trimming cost V 6 bases and J 6 bases, with 10 bases left between them. The length of the CDR3 is 12 residues. The germline CDR1 and CDR2 sequences are MGHDK and SYGVNS. As DNA, the CDR3 is TGTGCCAGCAGCCGAAAGGAGGATACGCAGTATTTT. Translation: CASSRKEDTQYF.

J is TRBJ1-1 and V is TRBV6-5; TRBD1 agrees at 8 bases. The V gene end was trimmed by 6 bases and the J gene end by 4 bases; junction bases not matched to a gene: 4. Germline assignment: CDR1 MNHEY and CDR2 SVGAGI. This CDR3 is 13 amino acids long. The CDR3 nucleotides read TGTGCCAGCAGGCAGGGGGCGGCCACTGAAGCTTTCTTT. Translating it yields CASRQGAATEAFF.